This T cell receptor (beta chain) is drawn from a study of blood T cells in healthy people across ages. This CDR3 is built from 15 residues. Germline V lookup: CDR1 SNHLY, CDR2 FYNNEI. Unmatched junction bases numbered 11, after V lost 5 bases and J lost 5 bases. It was with a sample-barcoded 5' primer and a J-beta primer mix that a second PCR of roughly 7 to 12 cycles was run. TCRdb re-derived calls from the 5' RACE reads in MiXCR, one entry per CDR3 protein. The table has fewer than 2,000,000 distinct CDR3 sequences, 35% to 50% seen once. The TCR sequence derives from a human donor in good health. The rearrangement links TRBV2 to TRBJ2-5; 7 bases are a match to TRBD1. The sequenced sample consisted of blood. The DNA of the CDR3 is TGTGCCAGCAGTCCAACAGGGGAGTCATCGGAGACCCAGTACTTC. Residues: CASSPTGESSETQYF.